One TCR beta chain is described in this entry. Its antigen is unknown. The record has no base qualities; no much larger clone is one base away. Deletion took 3 bases off V and 2 bases off J, with a span of 11 bases between the germline ends. Including cysteine and phenylalanine, the CDR3 has 14 amino acids. The only DNA kept is the CDR3, 42 bases in frame from the first base. The germline V gene (reference sequence) supplies CDR1 LNHDA and CDR2 SQIVND. The sample comes from a study of shared clonotypes between healthy human individuals (dated by TCRdb to 2020 to 2021). Study-level background: The cohort included three men and a couple of women between 18 and 49 years of age. Different laboratories and diverse techniques were used to prepare libraries and sequence TCR repertoires, to increase sequencing depth and limit assay-specific biases. Leukapheresis yielded between about 0.94 and 9 billion PBMCs per donor. To estimate repertoire size and how much clonotypes are shared between individuals, the study performed deep sequencing of blood TCR repertoires from five healthy adults. For each donor, CD4 naive and CD4 memory were each run on three plates, CD8 naive on two plates, and CD8 memory on one plate.

For the CD8 naive samples, CD45RO-negative cells were positively selected for CCR7, yielding a CD45RA+CCR7+ population from which TemRA cells were excluded. The donors were healthy, HIV-negative adults who had no recently reported acute infections or vaccinations. Every donor was a Caucasian adult living in Nashville, Tennessee, USA. Blood was collected by leukapheresis, and PBMCs were isolated by Ficoll-Histopaque density gradient centrifugation and then cryopreserved in liquid nitrogen vapor phase. Analytical flow cytometry was used to check the purity and quantity of each magnetically sorted T cell population. From each sorted fraction, genomic DNA was isolated and quantified by UV absorbance on a Nanodrop 2000c. Using the deep immunoSEQ assay, multiplex PCR amplified TCR CDR3 regions from genomic DNA. For each cell subset, the extracted genomic DNA was distributed evenly across all wells of several immunoSEQ 96-well plates, and each plate served as one replicate. For sorted subsets, approximately 190 ng of genomic DNA, equivalent to 30,000 or so T cell genomes, went into each replicate PCR. The purified libraries were quantified using a Qubit 3.0 fluorometer, sized with a Bioanalyzer 2100, and then quantified again using the KAPA Library Quantification kit. Every immunoSEQ 96-well plate was sequenced on a separate single-read 150-cycle Illumina NextSeq 550 flow cell. In the authors' own workflow: The immunoSEQ output contained only junctional sequences without quality scores, so filtering could not match that applied to full-length reads. To assign V/J genes and CDR3, sequences were annotated using PyIR, a Python wrapper for IgBLAST v1.9, with IMGT germline references. Any read was removed if the V/J assignment was weak (E-value above 1e-6), the CDR3 was missing, or the read contained stop codons, out-of-frame junctions, or ambiguous translated residues. V3J clonotypes were defined as sequences sharing the same inferred V gene, J gene, and CDR3 amino acid sequence. Percentage overlap between repertoires was computed as shared unique clonotypes divided by the size of the smaller repertoire. Repertoire richness was assessed with RTK rarefaction, the Chao1 estimator, and Recon v2.1 estimates of unobserved clonotypes. Generation probabilities were computed with OLGA for all TCRbeta clonotypes obtained by the gDNA method from several donors. Imported from immuneACCESS, the table was reduced by TCRdb to in-frame sequences with V and J called. These copies leave out some clones; in studies compared against another copy, an unresolved V gene accounts for under half, and the cause of the remainder is not known. That table gives V, J and clone size, and the DNA gave D and trimming. The sample table holds about 2 million clones, of which about 95% were seen once. The top ten constitute 0.85% to 1.2% of the sample.

General conclusions and limits of the study: Naive subsets generally had larger estimated clonotype richness than memory subsets. Compared with non-shared clonotypes, the clonotypes found in all four sorted-subset donors had higher generation probabilities. Pairwise subsampling led to the expectation that sequencing depth would affect the degree of clonotype sharing among donors. When several donors were compared, the shared fraction of clonotypes was 5% to 6.5% for naive CD4, roughly 3.3% for naive CD8, roughly 2.5% for memory CD4, and under 0.5% for memory CD8. Rarefaction of sorted-subset datasets indicated incomplete sequencing despite the large sequencing depth. Sampling was limited to blood, and TCR repertoires in tissue likely differ from TCR repertoires in blood. Because the study included only a small number of donors, the genetic and exposure-history diversity represented was limited.

Sequenced: naive CD8+ T cells sorted from blood. The sample's cell subset or site label, in plain terms: CD45RA+CCR7+. The chain couples TRBV19 to TRBJ2-7, with no confidently assigned D gene. The clonotype originates from a man aged 18 to 35 in good health. The encoded CDR3 is CASSIAADTYEQYF. The sequenced DNA: TGTGCCAGTAGTATTGCGGCGGATACCTACGAGCAGTACTTC.